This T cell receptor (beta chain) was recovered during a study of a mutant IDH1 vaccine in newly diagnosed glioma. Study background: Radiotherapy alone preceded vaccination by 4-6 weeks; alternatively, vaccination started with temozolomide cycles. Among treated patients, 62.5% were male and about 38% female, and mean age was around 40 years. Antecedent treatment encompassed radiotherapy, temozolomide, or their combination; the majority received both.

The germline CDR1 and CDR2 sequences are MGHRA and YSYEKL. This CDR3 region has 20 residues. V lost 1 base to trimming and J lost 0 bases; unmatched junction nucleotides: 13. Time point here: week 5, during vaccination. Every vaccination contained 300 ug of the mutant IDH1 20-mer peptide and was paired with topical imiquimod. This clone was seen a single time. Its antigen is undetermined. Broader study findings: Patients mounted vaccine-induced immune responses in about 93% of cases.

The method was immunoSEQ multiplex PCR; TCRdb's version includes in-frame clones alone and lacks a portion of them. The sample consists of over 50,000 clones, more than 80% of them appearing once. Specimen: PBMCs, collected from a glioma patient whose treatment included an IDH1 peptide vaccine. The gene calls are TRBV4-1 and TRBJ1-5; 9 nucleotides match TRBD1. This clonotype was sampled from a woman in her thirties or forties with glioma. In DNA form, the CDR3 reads TGCGCCAGCAGCCAAGGGACTAGGGGACAGGGTACCTATAGCAATCAGCCCCAGCATTTT. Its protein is CASSQGTRGQGTYSNQPQHF.